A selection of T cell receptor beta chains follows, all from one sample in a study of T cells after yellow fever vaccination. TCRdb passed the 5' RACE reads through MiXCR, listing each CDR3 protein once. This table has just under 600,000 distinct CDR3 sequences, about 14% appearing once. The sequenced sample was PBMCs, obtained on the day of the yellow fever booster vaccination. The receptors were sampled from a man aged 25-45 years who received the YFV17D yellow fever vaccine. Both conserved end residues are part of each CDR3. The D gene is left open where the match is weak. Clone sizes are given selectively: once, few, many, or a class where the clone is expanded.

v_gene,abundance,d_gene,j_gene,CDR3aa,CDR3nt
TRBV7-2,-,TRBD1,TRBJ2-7,CASSVRPGQGYEQYF,TGTGCCAGCAGCGTACGACCGGGACAGGGTTACGAGCAGTACTTC
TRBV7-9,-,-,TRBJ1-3,CASSPQGTGNTIYF,TGTGCCAGCAGCCCGCAGGGTACGGGAAACACCATATATTTT
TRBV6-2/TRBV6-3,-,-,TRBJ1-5,CASSYYSAINQPQHF,TGTGCCAGCAGTTATTATTCAGCAATCAATCAGCCCCAGCATTTT
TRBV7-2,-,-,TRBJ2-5,CASSSLGSGPRETQYF,TGTGCCAGCAGCTCCCTGGGTAGCGGCCCCAGGGAGACCCAGTACTTC
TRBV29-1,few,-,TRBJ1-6,CSVGQTYNSPLHF,TGCAGCGTCGGACAGACCTATAATTCACCCCTCCACTTT
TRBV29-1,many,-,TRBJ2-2,CSVEAGNTGELFF,TGCAGCGTTGAAGCAGGGAACACCGGGGAGCTGTTTTTT
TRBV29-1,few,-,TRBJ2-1,CSVEGSTAQSYNEQFF,TGCAGCGTTGAAGGGAGTACTGCCCAGTCATACAATGAGCAGTTCTTC
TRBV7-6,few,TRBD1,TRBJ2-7,CASSSGQGQYEQYF,TGTGCCAGCAGCTCCGGACAGGGACAATACGAGCAGTACTTC
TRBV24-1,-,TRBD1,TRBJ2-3,CATSEQPGQGADTQYF,TGTGCCACCAGCGAACAGCCGGGACAGGGGGCAGATACGCAGTATTTT
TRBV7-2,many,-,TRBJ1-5,CASSLDSSPGNQPQHF,TGTGCCAGCAGCTTAGACTCTTCCCCCGGCAATCAGCCCCAGCATTTT
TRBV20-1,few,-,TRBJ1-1,CSARKRTAMNTEAFF,TGCAGTGCTAGAAAAAGGACGGCTATGAACACTGAAGCTTTCTTT
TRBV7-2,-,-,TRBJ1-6,CASSSQGIGNSPLHF,TGTGCCAGCAGCTCTCAGGGCATTGGGAATTCACCCCTCCACTTT
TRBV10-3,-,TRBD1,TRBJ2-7,CAISDGQGEQYF,TGTGCCATCAGTGACGGACAGGGTGAGCAGTACTTC
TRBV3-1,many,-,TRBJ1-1,CASRPGQNTEAFF,TGTGCCAGCCGCCCTGGGCAGAACACTGAAGCTTTCTTT
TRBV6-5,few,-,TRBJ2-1,CASSAATSYYNEQFF,TGTGCCAGCAGCGCCGCGACATCCTACTACAATGAGCAGTTCTTC
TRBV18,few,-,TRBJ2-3,CASSPGPNTQYF,TGTGCCAGCTCACCCGGCCCCAATACGCAGTATTTT
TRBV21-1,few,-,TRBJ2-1,CASSKASRGLSYNEQFF,TGTGCCAGCAGCAAAGCGTCCCGGGGCCTCTCCTACAATGAGCAGTTCTTC
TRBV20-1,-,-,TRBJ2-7,CSASWGEQYF,TGCAGTGCTTCCTGGGGGGAGCAGTACTTC
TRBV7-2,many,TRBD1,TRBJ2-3,CASSSGTGAYLTDTQYF,TGTGCCAGCAGCTCCGGGACAGGGGCGTATCTCACAGATACGCAGTATTTT
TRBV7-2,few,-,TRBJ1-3,CASSRSTESGNTIYF,TGTGCCAGCAGCCGAAGTACAGAGTCAGGAAACACCATATATTTT
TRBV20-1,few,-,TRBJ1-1,CSASQGSTEAFF,TGCAGTGCTAGTCAGGGGAGCACTGAAGCTTTCTTT
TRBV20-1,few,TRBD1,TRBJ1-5,CSARIPGTGDGAQHF,TGCAGTGCTAGAATCCCCGGGACAGGCGACGGGGCCCAGCATTTT
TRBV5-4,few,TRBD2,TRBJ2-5,CASSTPGLAGIREYF,TGTGCCAGCAGTACCCCGGGACTAGCGGGGATACGGGAGTACTTC
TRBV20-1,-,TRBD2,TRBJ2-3,CSAKMGGRSLDTQYF,TGCAGTGCAAAGATGGGCGGGAGGAGCCTAGATACGCAGTATTTT
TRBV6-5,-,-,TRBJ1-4,CASSYSSRGWEKLFF,TGTGCCAGCAGTTACTCGAGCAGGGGATGGGAAAAACTGTTTTTT
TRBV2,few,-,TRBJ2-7,CASSDGGAMDEQYF,TGTGCCAGCAGTGACGGGGGCGCGATGGACGAGCAGTACTTC
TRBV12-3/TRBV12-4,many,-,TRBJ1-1,CASSFKVDTEAFF,TGTGCCAGCAGTTTTAAGGTGGACACTGAAGCTTTCTTT
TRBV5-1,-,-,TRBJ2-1,CASSPDGAPSSYNEQFF,TGCGCCAGCAGCCCGGATGGAGCGCCAAGCTCCTACAATGAGCAGTTCTTC
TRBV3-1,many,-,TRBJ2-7,CASSQGYEQYF,TGTGCCAGCAGCCAGGGCTACGAGCAGTACTTC